Shown below are 21 T cell receptor beta chains from a single sample sequenced in a study of T cell changes during pregnancy in multiple sclerosis. TCRdb's table, derived via immunoSEQ multiplex PCR, lists solely in-frame clones and lacks some. The repertoire includes roughly 35,000 clones, 85% to 95% of them detected once, and 0.95% to 1.5% sits in the top ten. Sequencing was performed on PBMCs (not recorded whether the cells were cultured). Receptors originate from a female donor with multiple sclerosis, enrolled in a pregnancy study.

V gene TRBV7-9 combines with J gene TRBJ1-1; the D gene is possibly TRBD1 (6 bases). CDR1 SEHNR and CDR2 FQNEAQ come from the germline V gene (reference sequence). The germline V and J ends were trimmed by 1 base and 4 bases, with 13 bases remaining between them. This CDR3 is built from 15 residues. The CDR3 region has the DNA TGTGCCAGCAGCTTAGGGGGGGCGGGCGGCACTGAAGCTTTCTTT. Translating gives CASSLGGAGGTEAFF.

The V call is TRBV7-2, the J call TRBJ1-2, with D unclear. V shed 2 bases and J shed 0 bases, with 16 bases lying between them. The germline gives CDR1 SGHTA, CDR2 FQGNSA. This CDR3 comprises 17 residues. The CDR3 region has the DNA TGTGCCAGCAGCTTAACCCAAGTTTCTCTACCTAACTATGGCTACACCTTC. Amino acid sequence: CASSLTQVSLPNYGYTF.

The chain recombines TRBV7-3 with TRBJ2-3; D remains unclear. Germline V gene data show CDR1 as SGHTA and CDR2 as FQGTGA. V lost 0 bases and J 0 bases, leaving 4 bases between the germline ends. This CDR3 is 14 amino acids long. CDR3 sequence reads: CASSLTESTDTQYF. CDR3 sequence (DNA): TGTGCCAGCAGCTTAACGGAGAGCACAGATACGCAGTATTTT.

This sequence joins TRBV6-6 and TRBJ1-3; TRBD1 matches at 8 bases. The CDR3 consists of 16 residues. After removal of 4 bases from V and 0 bases from J, the junction contained 5 bases not matched to a gene. Germline values: CDR1 MNHNY, CDR2 SVGAGI (reference sequence). CDR3 nucleotides: TGTGCCAGCAGTTCCTGGACAGGGTACTCTGGAAACACCATATATTTT. Translating it yields CASSSWTGYSGNTIYF.

J is TRBJ2-1 and V is TRBV6-5, with D possibly matching TRBD2 (5 bases). The V and J ends lost 4 bases and 6 bases respectively, with 16 bases between them. The V gene's germline CDR1 is MNHEY and CDR2 SVGAGI. The CDR3 spans 15 residues. This CDR3 is CASSLTGKWGNEQFF. CDR3 nucleotide sequence: TGTGCCAGCAGTTTAACGGGGAAATGGGGCAATGAGCAGTTCTTC.

About this clone itself: The same CDR3 can be traced to other DNA sequences in this sample. V is TRBV18 and J is TRBJ2-7, with D unresolved. CDR3 size: 13 residues. Looked up from germline, CDR1 is KGHSH and CDR2 is LQKENI. Trimming removed 3 bases from V and 0 bases from J, with 6 bases in between. CDR3 sequence (DNA): TGTGCCAGCTCACCTTTATCCTCCTACGAGCAGTACTTC. Translation gives CASSPLSSYEQYF.

This sequence joins TRBV6-1 and TRBJ2-1, with 12 nucleotides matching TRBD2. CDR3 length equals 15 residues. Germline loops: CDR1 MNHNS, CDR2 SASEGT. V dropped 7 bases and J dropped 7; count of bases not matched to a gene: 8. The CDR3 is CASNRLAGEGNEQFF. CDR3 DNA sequence: TGTGCCAGCAACAGACTAGCGGGAGAGGGAAATGAGCAGTTCTTC.

This sequence joins TRBV5-4 and TRBJ2-1; weak D call: TRBD2 (6 bases). CDR1 is SGHNT, CDR2 YYREEE, per germline (reference sequence). Trimming pared 4 bases from V and 4 bases from J, leaving 15 bases between. This CDR3 has 15 residues. The CDR3 DNA is TGTGCCAGCAGCCACTGGAGGGAGCTATACAATGAGCAGTTCTTC. It is translated as CASSHWRELYNEQFF.

The genes are TRBV4-3 and TRBJ1-2; D unclear. Per the germline V gene, CDR1 is LGHNA and CDR2 is YSLEER. The V end was cut by 1 base, the J end by 2 bases, with 11 bases between. The CDR3 loop spans 15 amino acids. The CDR3 DNA is TGCGCCAGCAGCCAAGCCCAGGATGTGAACTATGGCTACACCTTC. Translating gives CASSQAQDVNYGYTF.

The chain links TRBV10-3 to TRBJ1-5; D call uncertain. V lost 3 bases to trimming and J lost 4 bases, with 16 bases between them. The CDR3 consists of 16 residues. The V gene's germline CDR1 is ENHRY and CDR2 SYGVKD. The CDR3 sequence: CAISDLLPDGNQPQHF. The CDR3 DNA sequence: TGTGCCATCAGTGATCTTCTACCGGACGGTAATCAGCCCCAGCATTTT.

The chain carries TRBV7-9 and TRBJ1-1, with D hard to call. The CDR3 is 11 residues long. V shed 0 bases and J shed 7 bases, with 3 bases lying between them. In germline, CDR1 is SEHNR, CDR2 FQNEAQ (reference sequence). CDR3 sequence reads: CASSLAGEAFF. The CDR3 coding sequence is TGTGCCAGCAGCTTAGCAGGTGAAGCTTTCTTT.

The chain links TRBV18 to TRBJ1-2; 7 nucleotides line up with TRBD1. The CDR3 is 15 amino acids. CDR1 is KGHSH and CDR2 is LQKENI in the germline V gene. V lost 2 bases to trimming and J lost 0 bases; unmatched junction nucleotides: 3. DNA of the CDR3: TGTGCCAGCTCACCATCAGGGGGTTCTAACTATGGCTACACCTTC. This codes for CASSPSGGSNYGYTF. The full variable domain, with the rest looked up from reference TRBV18 and TRBJ1-2, is NAGVMQNPRHLVRRRGQEARLRCSPMKGHSHVYWYRQLPEEGLKFMVYLQKENIIDESGMPKERFSAEFPKEGPSILRIQQVVRGDSAAYFCASSPSGGSNYGYTFGSGTRLTVV.

This clone was recorded a few times. The chain joins TRBV6-1 to TRBJ2-1, with a weak D call TRBD2 (7 bases). The germline V gene has CDR1 MNHNS and CDR2 SASEGT. Deletions cut 2 bases from V and 8 bases from J, with 16 bases between. The CDR3 length is 15 residues. The CDR3 reads CASSESAGEGDEQFF. The CDR3 nucleotides read TGTGCCAGCAGTGAAAGTGCGGGAGAGGGGGATGAGCAGTTCTTC.

V is TRBV30 and J is TRBJ1-1; no reliable D call. Per the germline V gene, CDR1 is GTSNPN and CDR2 is SVGIG (reference sequence). The CDR3 covers 12 residues. The V gene lost 3 bases and the J gene lost 0 bases, with 5 bases spanning the gap. CDR3 DNA sequence: TGTGCCTGGAGGTTAATGAACACTGAAGCTTTCTTT. This codes for CAWRLMNTEAFF.

Only a few counts were recorded for this clone. This sequence joins TRBV18 and TRBJ1-2; D may be TRBD1 (6 bases). This CDR3 contains 15 residues. Germline V gene sequence: CDR1 KGHSH, CDR2 LQKENI. Trimming took 3 bases from V and 0 from J, leaving 11 bases between them. DNA of the CDR3: TGTGCCAGCTCACCGACAGGTCTAACTAACTATGGCTACACCTTC. Translation: CASSPTGLTNYGYTF. The full variable domain, with the rest looked up from reference TRBV18 and TRBJ1-2, is NAGVMQNPRHLVRRRGQEARLRCSPMKGHSHVYWYRQLPEEGLKFMVYLQKENIIDESGMPKERFSAEFPKEGPSILRIQQVVRGDSAAYFCASSPTGLTNYGYTFGSGTRLTVV.

The rearrangement uses TRBV18 and TRBJ2-1, with 9 positions matching TRBD2. This CDR3 is 17 amino acids long. Germline CDR1 and CDR2: KGHSH and LQKENI. The junction had 8 bases not matched to a gene; V was cut back by 3 bases and J by 2 bases. The CDR3 DNA reads TGTGCCAGCTCACCCTTAGCGGGAGCAAGGACCTACAATGAGCAGTTCTTC. Translating it yields CASSPLAGARTYNEQFF.

J is TRBJ2-5 and V is TRBV4-2; 7 bases fit TRBD2. The V and J ends lost 0 bases and 2 bases, in that order; junction bases with no gene match: 9. The CDR3 contains 17 residues. Germline V gene sequence: CDR1 LGHNA, CDR2 YNFKEQ. The CDR3 DNA is TGTGCCAGCAGCCAAGATTCTACCAGCGGGGTTCAAGAGACCCAGTACTTC. This translates into CASSQDSTSGVQETQYF.

The rearrangement uses TRBV6-1 and TRBJ1-4; D is ambiguous. This CDR3 is built from 12 residues. Germline loops: CDR1 MNHNS, CDR2 SASEGT. The ends were cut back, 2 bases at V and 6 bases at J, with 4 bases in the middle. The CDR3 sequence: CASSEQYEKLFF. CDR3 sequence (DNA): TGTGCCAGCAGTGAACAATATGAAAAACTGTTTTTT.

This chain uses TRBV4-1 with TRBJ1-2; D not resolved. The CDR3 is 12 residues long. Germline-derived CDR1 and CDR2 are MGHRA and YSYEKL. V lost 8 bases, J lost 4 bases, and 11 bases lay in between. This CDR3 is CASYGPPYGYTF. The CDR3 DNA reads TGCGCCAGCTATGGACCGCCCTATGGCTACACCTTC.

This clone appeared once. The chain's CDR3 is CASSLDRVTDTQYF. CDR3 in DNA: TGTGCCAGCAGTTTAGACAGGGTTACAGATACGCAGTATTTT. This chain uses TRBV27 with TRBJ2-3; 7 bases agree with TRBD1. J gave up 3 bases and V 2 bases, and 2 bases lay outside the gene matches. The CDR3 spans 14 residues. From germline, CDR1 is MNHEY and CDR2 SMNVEV (reference sequence).

This chain joins TRBV18 and TRBJ1-5; D not certain. Trimming cost V 5 bases and J 2 bases, with 7 bases left between them. The CDR3 sequence is 13 residues long. Germline CDR1 is KGHSH and CDR2 is LQKENI. CDR3 bases: TGTGCCAGCTCATGGGAGGGCAATCAGCCCCAGCATTTT. This codes for CASSWEGNQPQHF.